This T cell receptor (beta chain) was documented in a study of blood T cell repertoires in COVID-19. Per the authors' pipeline: The assay estimated nucleated cells by amplifying reference gene primers. Clones were read by immunoSEQ multiplex PCR, and TCRdb kept only the in-frame ones, dropping some. V and J calls and clone size are those listed in that table; D and trimming were worked out from the DNA. The data hold about 38,000 clones, with roughly 70% observed a single time. Sequenced: peripheral blood. This TCR derives from an older man with COVID-19, enrolled during active disease.

The CDR3 region is CSVYSYGYTF. In DNA, the CDR3 is TGCAGCGTTTATTCGTATGGCTACACCTTC. The chain recombines TRBV29-1 with TRBJ1-2; D gene uncertain. Trimming stripped 5 bases from V and 5 bases from J, with 6 bases between. Looked up from germline, CDR1 is SQVTM and CDR2 is ANQGSEA. The CDR3 loop spans 10 amino acids.